The table lists the clone carrying this T cell receptor beta chain with a few counts. Antigen: not known. TCRdb re-called the RACE reads through MiXCR, storing one row per CDR3 protein. The data hold 380,000 or so distinct CDR3 sequences, with approximately 5% observed a single time. These data are taken from a study of human T cells and chemical hapten exposure. Background on the study: The sensitizing agent was 2% DPC, placed on roughly 2 cm by roughly 2 cm of upper inner arm skin.

Time point specified: pre-sensitization, week 0. Indicated treatment: therapeutic diphenylcyclopropenone sensitization with weekly scalp DPC. Whole blood, unfractionated, served as the material for total RNA extraction. Regarding the study as a whole: As the donors had alopecia, their immune response may differ from healthy people's. Expanded TCRs were compared with controls, and the expanded TCRs formed significantly more large CDR3 similarity clusters.

Specimen: whole blood, collected in connection with sensitization to the hapten diphenylcyclopropenone (DPC). The TCR comes from a young woman with alopecia areata. Some clones in this sample may be carry-over from other donors' samples.

CDR3 sequence (DNA): TGCAGTGCCATGGAGGGAACGGCAAACACTGAAGCTTTCTTT. Amino acids: CSAMEGTANTEAFF. The rearrangement uses TRBV20-1 and TRBJ1-1; D gene unclear. This CDR3 spans 14 amino acids. Germline V gene lookup returns CDR1 DFQATT and CDR2 SNEGSKA (reference sequence). V lost 6 bases, J lost 2 bases, and 16 bases lay in between.